These 25 T cell receptor beta chains came from one sample sequenced in a study of neurological immune-mediated disorders. MiXCR, run by TCRdb on the 5' RACE reads, gives a single entry per CDR3 protein. The profile covers under 60,000 distinct CDR3 sequences, with over 9% appearing a single time and about 20% taken by the ten largest. Material for sequencing was PBMCs. Receptors originate from a woman aged 40 to 50 with HTLV-1-associated myelopathy (HAM/TSP).

The table lists this clonotype with many counts. This chain connects TRBV3-1 to TRBJ1-1, with 8 nucleotides matching TRBD1. The junction had 6 bases not matched to a gene; V was cut back by 0 bases and J by 6 bases. Germline-derived CDR1 and CDR2 are LGHDT and YNNKEL (reference sequence). CDR3 size: 15 residues. The CDR3 DNA sequence: TGTGCCAGCAGCCAAGAAGACAGGGGAGGCCCTGAAGCTTTCTTT. The encoded protein is CASSQEDRGGPEAFF.

In its sample, this clonotype was seen many times. The chain joins TRBV6-2 or TRBV6-3 to TRBJ2-5; D perhaps matches TRBD2 (7 bases). Between the trimmed V and J ends, which lost 5 bases and 4 bases, there was a span of 17 bases. CDR1 is MNHEY and CDR2 is SVGEGT in the germline V gene. This CDR3 comprises 15 residues. CDR3 in DNA: TGTGCCAGCAGTCTCCTCAGGGGAGGGGGAGAGACCCAGTACTTC. This sequence encodes CASSLLRGGGETQYF.

This clonotype was counted ten times or more. The rearrangement joins TRBV5-1 to TRBJ1-1; the D is unclear. This CDR3 spans 14 amino acids. In germline, CDR1 is SGHRS, CDR2 YFSETQ. The V and J ends lost 3 bases and 1 base respectively, with 10 bases between them. CDR3 sequence (DNA): TGCGCCAGCAGCTCCGGGAGCCCGAACACTGAAGCTTTCTTT. It is translated as CASSSGSPNTEAFF.

At least ten counts were recorded for this clonotype. The rearrangement links TRBV2 to TRBJ2-4; 15 bases fit TRBD2. The CDR3 has 16 amino acids. V trimming: 5 bases; J trimming: 7 bases; junction bases outside the gene matches: 6. Germline CDR1 and CDR2: SNHLY and FYNNEI. The CDR3 loop is CASSRTSGGATNIQYF. The CDR3 region has the DNA TGTGCCAGCAGTCGGACTAGCGGGGGGGCCACGAACATTCAGTACTTC.

This clonotype was recorded many times. The chain joins TRBV5-1 to TRBJ2-7; possible D gene TRBD2, 6 bases. Trimming pared 2 bases from V and 8 bases from J, leaving 14 bases between. This CDR3 has 13 amino acids. Germline V gene sequence: CDR1 SGHRS, CDR2 YFSETQ. DNA of the CDR3: TGCGCCAGCAGCTTCAATTCAGGGAGGAAGCAGTACTTC. This codes for CASSFNSGRKQYF.

This clonotype was recorded many times. J is TRBJ2-2 and V is TRBV4-3, with TRBD2 identical over 7 bases. The CDR3 loop spans 12 amino acids. V gave up 8 bases and J gave up 6 bases; unmatched junction bases: 3. Germline-derived CDR1 and CDR2 are LGHNA and YSLEER. The CDR3 region has the DNA TGCGCCAGCCGACGGGGGGCCGGGGAGCTGTTTTTT. Translating it yields CASRRGAGELFF.

Notes on this clonotype: A much larger clone differs from this one at a single base, so this may be a read error. The V and J genes are TRBV14 and TRBJ1-1; no reliable D call. The CDR3 loop spans 14 amino acids. CDR1 and CDR2 (germline): SGHDN, FVKESK. CDR3 sequence (DNA): TGTGCCATCAGCCTCGGAGTTGGGAACACTGAAGCTTTCTTT. Residues: CAISLGVGNTEAFF.

This clonotype has ten or more counts. The chain is built from TRBV12-3 or TRBV12-4 and TRBJ1-1; weak D call: TRBD1 (5 bases). Trimming pared 5 bases from V and 4 bases from J, leaving 14 bases between. This CDR3 has 14 residues. The CDR3 region is CASSPRGASTEAFF. For the CDR3, the DNA is TGTGCCAGCAGTCCCCGCGGGGCCAGCACTGAAGCTTTCTTT.

This clonotype was seen at least ten times. V gene TRBV6-1 combines with J gene TRBJ2-3, with TRBD2 matching over 15 bases. In germline, CDR1 is MNHNS, CDR2 SASEGT. The CDR3 is made up of 15 amino acids. Germline trimming cut 0 bases from V and 14 bases from J; bases unmatched to any gene: 6. This CDR3 is CASSEAGLAGGPRYF. As DNA, the CDR3 is TGTGCCAGCAGTGAAGCCGGACTAGCGGGGGGGCCCCGGTATTTT.

This clonotype has a count of ten or more. CDR3 nucleotides: TGTGCCATCAGGGAAGTGATCGGACTAGCGGCCAACAATGAGCAGTTCTTC. This sequence encodes CAIREVIGLAANNEQFF. The chain is built from TRBV10-3 and TRBJ2-1; TRBD2 agrees at 10 bases. Germline V gene lookup returns CDR1 ENHRY and CDR2 SYGVKD. Trimming took 6 bases from V and 5 from J; bases not matched to a gene: 13. The CDR3 consists of 17 residues.

This clonotype was observed many times. The V and J genes are TRBV7-9 and TRBJ1-5; a possible D gene is TRBD1 (6 bases). The germline V and J ends were trimmed by 5 bases and 7 bases, with 12 bases remaining between them. CDR1 and CDR2 (germline): SEHNR, FQNEAQ (reference sequence). The CDR3 loop spans 13 amino acids. The CDR3 DNA reads as TGTGCCAGCAGCGGGACATGGGAGCAGCCCCAGCATTTT. The encoded protein is CASSGTWEQPQHF.

This clonotype was observed many times. The chain joins TRBV5-1 to TRBJ1-1; D gene ambiguous. With 1 base removed from V and 6 bases from J, the gap between germline ends came to 10 bases. CDR1 is SGHRS and CDR2 is YFSETQ in the germline V gene. The length of the CDR3 is 13 residues. The CDR3 nucleotides read TGCGCCAGCAGCTTGTTTTTGGGCGCTGAAGCTTTCTTT. It encodes CASSLFLGAEAFF.

This clonotype appeared many times. This sequence joins TRBV20-1 and TRBJ2-7; D might be TRBD2 (5 bases). The CDR3 extends over 14 amino acids. V lost 0 bases, J lost 2 bases, and 11 bases lay in between. CDR1 is DFQATT and CDR2 is SNEGSKA in the germline V gene (reference sequence). CDR3 coding DNA: TGCAGTGCTAGAGATCTCGACTACCCCTACGAGCAGTACTTC. Translation: CSARDLDYPYEQYF.

The sample holds many counts of this clonotype. CDR3 sequence: CASKTGFTEAFF. The DNA for the CDR3 is TGTGCCAGCAAGACGGGGTTCACTGAAGCTTTCTTT. V and J are TRBV6-2 or TRBV6-3 and TRBJ1-1; D is ambiguous. Trimming took 7 bases from V and 4 from J, leaving 10 bases between them. CDR3 size: 12 residues. Germline CDR1 and CDR2: MNHEY and SVGEGT.

The sample holds many counts of this clonotype. The chain recombines TRBV20-1 with TRBJ2-1, with TRBD2 matching over 9 bases. This CDR3 region has 15 residues. With 4 bases clipped from V and 1 base from J, the junction kept 5 bases outside the gene matches. Germline CDR1 is DFQATT and CDR2 is SNEGSKA (reference sequence). In DNA, the CDR3 is TGCAGTGCTACTAGCGGGGATACATCCTACAATGAGCAGTTCTTC. Translating it yields CSATSGDTSYNEQFF.

About this clonotype itself: Possible read error: a much larger clone is one base away. The final CDR3 position lacks the conserved phenylalanine or tryptophan, pointing to a likely read error. The chain combines TRBV15 with TRBJ2-6; perhaps TRBD1 as D (5 bases). Trimming removed 2 bases at V and 1 base at J, with 9 bases between. Germline V gene data show CDR1 as LNHNV and CDR2 as YYDKDF (reference sequence). This CDR3 has 16 amino acids. CDR3 bases: TGTGCCACCAGCAGAAAACAGGTATCTGGGGCCAACGTCCTGACTTGC. It is translated as CATSRKQVSGANVLTC.

This clonotype was seen repeatedly, ten times or more. V is TRBV7-2 and J is TRBJ1-3; D gene unclear. Germline CDR1 reads SGHTA; CDR2 reads FQGNSA. CDR3 length equals 16 residues. Trimming took 1 base from V and 0 from J, leaving 10 bases between them. For the CDR3, the DNA is TGTGCCAGCAGCTTAGGTAGCTCCGGCTCTGGAAACACCATATATTTT. The encoded protein is CASSLGSSGSGNTIYF.

This clonotype showed up many times. J is TRBJ2-3 and V is TRBV12-3 or TRBV12-4; 9 positions agree with TRBD2. CDR3 length: 16 residues. The J segment lost 2 bases and the V segment lost 2 bases, leaving 5 bases of the junction unmatched. The CDR3 region is CASSLMRGGLTDTQYF. CDR3 DNA sequence: TGTGCCAGCAGTTTAATGCGGGGGGGCCTCACAGATACGCAGTATTTT.

Worth noting for this clonotype: Since no conserved phenylalanine or tryptophan closes the CDR3, a read error is the likely cause. The rearrangement links TRBV25-1 to TRBJ2-3; TRBD1 matches 7 bases. V trimming: 3 bases; J trimming: 3 bases; junction bases outside the gene matches: 12. Germline V lookup: CDR1 MGHDK, CDR2 SYGVNS. This CDR3 has 17 amino acids. In DNA, the CDR3 is TGTGCCAGCAGTGACCCCCCACAGGGGTGGATTACAGATACGCAGTATCTT. It yields the protein CASSDPPQGWITDTQYL.

This clonotype was seen only a few times. This chain links TRBV6-4 with TRBJ1-5; no reliable D call. This CDR3 contains 15 residues. Trimming took 3 bases from V and 4 from J, leaving 13 bases between them. Looked up from germline, CDR1 is MRHNA and CDR2 is SNTAGT. CDR3 residues: CASSEVRRGNQPQHF. The CDR3 bases are TGTGCCAGCAGTGAAGTCCGACGGGGAAATCAGCCCCAGCATTTT.

This clonotype showed up many times. V and J are TRBV7-6 and TRBJ1-6, with 7 bases identical to TRBD1. Germline loops: CDR1 SGHVS, CDR2 FNYEAQ. J gave up 4 bases and V 2 bases, and 2 bases lay outside the gene matches. The CDR3 loop spans 15 amino acids. As DNA, the CDR3 is TGTGCCAGCAGCTTAAGACAGGGTTATAATTCACCCCTCCACTTT. This sequence encodes CASSLRQGYNSPLHF.

This clonotype was seen at least ten times. The junction differs from germline at one of its ends, possibly a read error. Written as DNA, the CDR3 is TGCAGCGTCGAAGGAACAGATTACGAGCAGTACTTC. It encodes CSVEGTDYEQYF. The chain couples TRBV29-1 to TRBJ2-7; D is undetermined. This CDR3 has 12 amino acids. In germline, CDR1 is SQVTM, CDR2 ANQGSEA.

This clonotype was seen at least ten times. The chain links TRBV6-5 to TRBJ2-7, with D unresolved. CDR3 length: 13 amino acids. The V gene's germline CDR1 is MNHEY and CDR2 SVGAGI. V lost 2 bases to trimming and J lost 2 bases, with 7 bases between them. The CDR3 is CASSYGLAYEQYF. In nucleotides, the CDR3 is TGTGCCAGCAGTTACGGGCTGGCCTACGAGCAGTACTTC.

This clonotype was picked up many times. This sequence joins TRBV11-3 and TRBJ2-1; D call uncertain. The germline CDR1 and CDR2 sequences are SGHNT and YENEEA. The CDR3 consists of 15 residues. V was shortened by 4 bases and J by 3 bases, with 13 bases between the two germline ends. The CDR3 loop is CASSSGSPNYNEQFF. The CDR3 nucleotides are TGTGCCAGCAGCTCCGGTAGCCCCAACTACAATGAGCAGTTCTTC.

This clonotype was seen repeatedly, ten times or more. The V and J genes are TRBV7-2 and TRBJ2-3, with a possible D match to TRBD2 (6 bases). Trimming left V 1 base short and J 1 base short, with 9 bases between. CDR1 is SGHTA and CDR2 is FQGNSA in the germline V gene. The CDR3 is 15 residues long. CDR3 amino acids: CASSLGRGRTDTQYF. As DNA, the CDR3 is TGTGCCAGCAGCTTAGGGCGGGGCCGCACAGATACGCAGTATTTT.